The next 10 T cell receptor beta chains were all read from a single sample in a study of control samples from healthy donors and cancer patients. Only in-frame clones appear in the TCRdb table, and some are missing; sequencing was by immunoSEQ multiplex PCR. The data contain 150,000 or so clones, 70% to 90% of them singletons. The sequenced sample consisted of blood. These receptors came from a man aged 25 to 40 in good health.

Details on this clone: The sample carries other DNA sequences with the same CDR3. This CDR3 is CASSPQGNEQFF. In DNA form, the CDR3 reads TGTGCCAGCAGTCCCCAGGGTAATGAGCAGTTCTTC. This chain links TRBV12-3 or TRBV12-4 with TRBJ2-1; a weak D match, TRBD1 (5 bases). CDR3 size: 12 residues. V was cut by 5 bases and J by 7 bases, with 9 bases left in between.

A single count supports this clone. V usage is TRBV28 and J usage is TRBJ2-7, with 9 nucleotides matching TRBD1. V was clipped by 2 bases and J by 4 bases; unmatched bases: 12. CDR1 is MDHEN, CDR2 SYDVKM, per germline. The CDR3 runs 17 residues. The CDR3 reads CASSLRDRVGVSYEQYF. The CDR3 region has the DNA TGTGCCAGCAGTTTAAGGGACAGGGTTGGGGTTAGTTACGAGCAGTACTTC.

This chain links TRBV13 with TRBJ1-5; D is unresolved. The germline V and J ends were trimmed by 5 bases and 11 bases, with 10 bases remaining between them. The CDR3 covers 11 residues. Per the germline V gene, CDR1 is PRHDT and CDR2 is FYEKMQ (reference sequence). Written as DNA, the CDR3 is TGTGCCAGCAGCCCCAGGTTGGCCCAGCATTTT. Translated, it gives CASSPRLAQHF.

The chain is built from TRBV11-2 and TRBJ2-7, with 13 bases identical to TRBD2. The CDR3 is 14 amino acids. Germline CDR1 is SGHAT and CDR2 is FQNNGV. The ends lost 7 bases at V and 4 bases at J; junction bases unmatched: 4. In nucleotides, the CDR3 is TGTGCCAGCATGCGGACTAGCGGGAGATACGAGCAGTACTTC. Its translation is CASMRTSGRYEQYF.

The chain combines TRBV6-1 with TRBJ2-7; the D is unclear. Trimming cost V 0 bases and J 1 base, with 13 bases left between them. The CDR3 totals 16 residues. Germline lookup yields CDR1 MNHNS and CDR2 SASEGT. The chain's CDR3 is CASSEAQLIPSYEQYF. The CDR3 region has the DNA TGTGCCAGCAGTGAAGCGCAACTCATTCCATCCTACGAGCAGTACTTC.

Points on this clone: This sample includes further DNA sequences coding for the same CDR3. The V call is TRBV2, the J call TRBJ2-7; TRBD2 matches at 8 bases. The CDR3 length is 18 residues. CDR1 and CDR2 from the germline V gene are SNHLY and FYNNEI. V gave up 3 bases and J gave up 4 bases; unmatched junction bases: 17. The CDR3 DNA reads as TGTGCCAGCAGTGACAGTGGCAGTGGAGTAGCGGGATATTACGAGCAGTACTTC. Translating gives CASSDSGSGVAGYYEQYF.

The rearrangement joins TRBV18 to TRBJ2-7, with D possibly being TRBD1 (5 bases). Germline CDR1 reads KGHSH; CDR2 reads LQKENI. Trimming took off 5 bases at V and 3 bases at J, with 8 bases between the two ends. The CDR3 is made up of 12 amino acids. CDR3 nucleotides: TGTGCCAGCTCATCCGACAGCTACGAGCAGTACTTC. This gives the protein CASSSDSYEQYF.

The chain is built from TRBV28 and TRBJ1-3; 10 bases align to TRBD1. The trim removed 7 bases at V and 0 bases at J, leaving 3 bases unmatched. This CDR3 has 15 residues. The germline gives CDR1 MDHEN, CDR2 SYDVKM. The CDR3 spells CASTTGGNSGNTIYF. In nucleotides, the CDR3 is TGTGCCAGCACGACAGGGGGCAACTCTGGAAACACCATATATTTT.

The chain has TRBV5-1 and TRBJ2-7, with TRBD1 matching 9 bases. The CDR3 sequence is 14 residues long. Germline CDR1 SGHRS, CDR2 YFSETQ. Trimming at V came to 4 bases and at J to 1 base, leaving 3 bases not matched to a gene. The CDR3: CASSGTGISYEQYF. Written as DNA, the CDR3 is TGCGCCAGCAGCGGGACAGGGATATCCTACGAGCAGTACTTC. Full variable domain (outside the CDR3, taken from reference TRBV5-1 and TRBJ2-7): KAGVTQTPRYLIKTRGQQVTLSCSPISGHRSVSWYQQTPGQGLQFLFEYFSETQRNKGNFPGRFSGRQFSNSRSEMNVSTLELGDSALYLCASSGTGISYEQYFGPGTRLTVT.

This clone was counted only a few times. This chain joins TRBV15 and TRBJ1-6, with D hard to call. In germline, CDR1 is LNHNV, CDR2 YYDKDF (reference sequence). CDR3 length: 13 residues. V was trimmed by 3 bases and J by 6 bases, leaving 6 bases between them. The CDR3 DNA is TGTGCCACCAGCAGCGAGTTTAATTCACCCCTCCACTTT. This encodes CATSSEFNSPLHF.